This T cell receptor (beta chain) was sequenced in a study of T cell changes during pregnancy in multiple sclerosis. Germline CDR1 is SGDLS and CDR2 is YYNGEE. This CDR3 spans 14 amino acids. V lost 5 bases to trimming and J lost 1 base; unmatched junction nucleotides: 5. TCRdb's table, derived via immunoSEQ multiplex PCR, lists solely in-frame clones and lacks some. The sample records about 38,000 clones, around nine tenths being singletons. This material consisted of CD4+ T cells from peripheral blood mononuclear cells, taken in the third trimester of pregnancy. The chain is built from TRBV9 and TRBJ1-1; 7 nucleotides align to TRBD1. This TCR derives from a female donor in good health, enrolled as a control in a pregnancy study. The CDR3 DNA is TGTGCCAGCAGTACCAGGGGGTCGAACACTGAAGCTTTCTTT. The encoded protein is CASSTRGSNTEAFF.